The present entry profiles one T cell receptor (beta chain) with its context. V lost 5 bases, J lost 2 bases, and 7 bases stayed unmatched. The CDR3 consists of 15 residues. In germline, CDR1 is SGHTA, CDR2 FQGNSA. The data were obtained in a study of blood T cell repertoires in COVID-19. The overall study: Material from acute and convalescent COVID-19 was sourced from the United States, Italy and Spain. From T cells, B-cell-depleted T cells, or PBMCs came the material, which was cDNA or gDNA.

Original methodology: Amplification with reference gene primers provided the estimates of nucleated cell counts. The protocol was immunoSEQ multiplex PCR, while the TCRdb copy is restricted to in-frame clones and leaves out a portion. The DNA gave D and trimming, while V, J and clone size come from that table. The sample lists 95,000 to 100,000 clones, about 90% occurring once. What was sequenced was peripheral blood. This receptor was taken from a man in his forties or fifties with acute or convalescent COVID-19. The V and J genes are TRBV7-2 and TRBJ2-7, with 9 positions matching TRBD2. For the CDR3, the DNA is TGTGCCAGCAGCAGCGCTAGCGGGGCCCCCTACGAGCAGTACTTC. Amino acids: CASSSASGAPYEQYF.